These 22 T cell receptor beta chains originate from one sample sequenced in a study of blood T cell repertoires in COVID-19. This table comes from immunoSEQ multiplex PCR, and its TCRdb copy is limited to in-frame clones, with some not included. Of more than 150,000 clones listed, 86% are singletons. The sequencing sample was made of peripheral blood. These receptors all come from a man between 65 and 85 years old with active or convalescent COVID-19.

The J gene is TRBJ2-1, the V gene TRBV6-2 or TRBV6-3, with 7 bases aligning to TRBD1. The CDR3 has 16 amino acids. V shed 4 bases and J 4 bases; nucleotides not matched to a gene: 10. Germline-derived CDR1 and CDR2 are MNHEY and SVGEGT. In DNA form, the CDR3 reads TGTGCCAGCAGTTGGGGACAGCCCGGGCCATACAATGAGCAGTTCTTC. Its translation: CASSWGQPGPYNEQFF.

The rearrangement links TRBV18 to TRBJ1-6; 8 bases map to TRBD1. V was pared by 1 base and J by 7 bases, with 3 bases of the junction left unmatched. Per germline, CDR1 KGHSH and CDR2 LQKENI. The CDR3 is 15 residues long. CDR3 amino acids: CASSPQTGDNSPLHF. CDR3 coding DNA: TGTGCCAGCTCACCACAGACAGGGGACAATTCACCCCTCCACTTT.

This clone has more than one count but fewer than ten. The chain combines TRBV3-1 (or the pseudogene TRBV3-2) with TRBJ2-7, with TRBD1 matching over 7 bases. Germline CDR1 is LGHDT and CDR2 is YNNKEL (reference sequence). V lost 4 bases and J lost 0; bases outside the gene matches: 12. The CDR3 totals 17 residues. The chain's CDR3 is CASSPSWGPGGSYEQYF. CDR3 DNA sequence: TGTGCCAGCAGCCCATCATGGGGTCCAGGGGGCTCCTACGAGCAGTACTTC.

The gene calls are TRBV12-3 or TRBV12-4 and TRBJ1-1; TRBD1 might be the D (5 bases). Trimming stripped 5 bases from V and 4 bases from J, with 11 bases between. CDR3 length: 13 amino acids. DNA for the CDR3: TGTGCCAGCAGTCCAGGGCCGGGCACTGAAGCTTTCTTT. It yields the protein CASSPGPGTEAFF.

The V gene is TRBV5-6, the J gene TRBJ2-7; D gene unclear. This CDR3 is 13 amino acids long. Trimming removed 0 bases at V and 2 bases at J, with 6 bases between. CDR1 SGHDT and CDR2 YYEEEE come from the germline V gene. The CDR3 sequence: CASSLESPYEQYF. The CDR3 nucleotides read TGTGCCAGCAGCTTGGAATCTCCCTACGAGCAGTACTTC.

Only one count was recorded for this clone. The CDR3 region is CASSDRVQGPYNEQFF. Here the CDR3 DNA reads TGCGCCAGCAGTGATCGGGTGCAGGGGCCGTACAATGAGCAGTTCTTC. The chain recombines TRBV10-1 with TRBJ2-1, with a tentative D call TRBD1 (6 bases). CDR1 WNHNN and CDR2 SYGVQD come from the germline V gene (reference sequence). There are 16 residues in the CDR3. Trimming pared 3 bases from V and 4 bases from J, leaving 16 bases between.

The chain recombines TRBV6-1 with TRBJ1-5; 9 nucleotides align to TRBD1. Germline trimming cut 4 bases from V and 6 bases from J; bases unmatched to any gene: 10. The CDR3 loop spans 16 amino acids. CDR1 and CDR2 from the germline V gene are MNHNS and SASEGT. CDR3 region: CASSARDRANGQPQHF. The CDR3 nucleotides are TGTGCCAGCAGTGCTAGGGACAGGGCGAACGGTCAGCCCCAGCATTTT.

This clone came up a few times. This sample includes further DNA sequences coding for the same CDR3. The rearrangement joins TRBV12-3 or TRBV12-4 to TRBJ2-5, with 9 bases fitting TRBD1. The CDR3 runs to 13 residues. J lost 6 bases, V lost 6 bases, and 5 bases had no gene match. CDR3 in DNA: TGTGCCAGCAGCTCGGGACAGGGAAAGACCCAGTACTTC. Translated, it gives CASSSGQGKTQYF.

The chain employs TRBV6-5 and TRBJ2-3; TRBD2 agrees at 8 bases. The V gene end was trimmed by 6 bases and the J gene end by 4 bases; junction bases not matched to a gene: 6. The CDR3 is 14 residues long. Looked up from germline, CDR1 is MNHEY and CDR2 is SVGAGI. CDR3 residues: CASRSGRRADTQYF. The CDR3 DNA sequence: TGTGCCAGCAGGAGCGGGAGACGCGCAGATACGCAGTATTTT.

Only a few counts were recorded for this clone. This CDR3 reads CASSESTGHSNQPQHF. Here the CDR3 DNA reads TGCGCCAGCAGTGAGTCGACAGGACATAGCAATCAGCCCCAGCATTTT. The gene calls are TRBV10-2 and TRBJ1-5; a weak D match, TRBD1 (6 bases). The CDR3 length is 16 residues. The ends were cut back, 0 bases at V and 0 bases at J, with 9 bases in the middle. CDR1 is WSHSY, CDR2 SAAADI, per germline.

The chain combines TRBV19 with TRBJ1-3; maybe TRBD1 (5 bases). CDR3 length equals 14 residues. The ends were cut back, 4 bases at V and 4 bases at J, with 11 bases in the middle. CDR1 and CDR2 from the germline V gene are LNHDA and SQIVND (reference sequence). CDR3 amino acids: CASSSRGDGNTIYF. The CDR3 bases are TGTGCCAGTAGTAGCCGGGGGGACGGAAACACCATATATTTT.

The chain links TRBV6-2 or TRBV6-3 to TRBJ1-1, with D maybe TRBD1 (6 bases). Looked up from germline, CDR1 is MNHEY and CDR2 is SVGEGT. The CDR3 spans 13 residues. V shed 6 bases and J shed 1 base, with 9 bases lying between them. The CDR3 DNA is TGTGCCAGCAGCCGGGGGCCGAACACTGAAGCTTTCTTT. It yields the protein CASSRGPNTEAFF.

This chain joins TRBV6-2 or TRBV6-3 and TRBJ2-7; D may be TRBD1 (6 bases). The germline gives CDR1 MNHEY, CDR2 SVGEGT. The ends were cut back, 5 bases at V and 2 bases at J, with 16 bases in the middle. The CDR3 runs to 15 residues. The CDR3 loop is CASSPRGKGTYEQYF. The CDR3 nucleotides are TGTGCCAGCAGTCCCAGGGGAAAGGGAACCTACGAGCAGTACTTC.

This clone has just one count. The CDR3 sequence: CASSYGTSDDNEQFF. The CDR3 region has the DNA TGTGCCAGCAGCTACGGGACTAGCGACGACAATGAGCAGTTCTTC. The chain combines TRBV5-5 with TRBJ2-1, with 10 bases lining up with TRBD2. The V gene end was trimmed by 3 bases and the J gene end by 5 bases; junction bases not matched to a gene: 5. This CDR3 comprises 15 residues. Germline CDR1 and CDR2: SGHKS and YYEKEE (reference sequence).

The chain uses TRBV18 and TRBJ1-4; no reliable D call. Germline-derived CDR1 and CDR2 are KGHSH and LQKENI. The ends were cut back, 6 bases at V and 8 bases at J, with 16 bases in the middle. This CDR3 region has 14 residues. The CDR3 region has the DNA TGTGCCAGCTCTTACACATTTGCACAAGAAAAACTGTTTTTT. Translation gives CASSYTFAQEKLFF.

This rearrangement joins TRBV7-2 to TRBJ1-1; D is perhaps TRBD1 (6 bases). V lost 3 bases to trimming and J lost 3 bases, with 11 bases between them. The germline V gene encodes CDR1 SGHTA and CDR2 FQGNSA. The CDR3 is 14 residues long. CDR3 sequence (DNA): TGTGCCAGCAGCTTCACAGGGTCTTACACTGAAGCTTTCTTT. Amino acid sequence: CASSFTGSYTEAFF. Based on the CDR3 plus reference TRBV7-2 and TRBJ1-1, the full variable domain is GAGVSQSPSNKVTEKGKDVELRCDPISGHTALYWYRQSLGQGLEFLIYFQGNSAPDKSGLPSDRFSAERTGGSVSTLTIQRTQQEDSAVYLCASSFTGSYTEAFFGQGTRLTVV.

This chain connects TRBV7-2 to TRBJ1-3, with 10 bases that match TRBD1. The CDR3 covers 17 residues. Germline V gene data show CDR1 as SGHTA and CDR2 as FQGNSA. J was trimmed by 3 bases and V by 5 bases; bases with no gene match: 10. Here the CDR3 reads CASSIQTGTGVGNTIYF. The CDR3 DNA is TGTGCCAGCAGCATCCAAACCGGGACAGGGGTTGGAAACACCATATATTTT.

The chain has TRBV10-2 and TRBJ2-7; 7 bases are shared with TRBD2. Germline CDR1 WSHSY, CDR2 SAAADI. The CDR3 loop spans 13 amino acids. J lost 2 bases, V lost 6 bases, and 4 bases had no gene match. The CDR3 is CASRTGGPYEQYF. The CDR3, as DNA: TGCGCCAGCAGGACGGGAGGCCCCTACGAGCAGTACTTC.

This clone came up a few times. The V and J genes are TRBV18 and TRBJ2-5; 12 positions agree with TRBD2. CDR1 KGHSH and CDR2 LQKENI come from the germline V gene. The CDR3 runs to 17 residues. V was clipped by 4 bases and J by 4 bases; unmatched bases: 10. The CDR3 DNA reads TGTGCCAGCTCACGTATTGGACTAGCGGGGAGAAGAGAGACCCAGTACTTC. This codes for CASSRIGLAGRRETQYF.

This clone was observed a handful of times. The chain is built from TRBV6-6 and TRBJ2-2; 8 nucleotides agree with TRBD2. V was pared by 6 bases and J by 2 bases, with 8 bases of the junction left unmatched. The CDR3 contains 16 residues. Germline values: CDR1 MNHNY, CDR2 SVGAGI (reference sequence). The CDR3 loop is CASSPGGGFNTGELFF. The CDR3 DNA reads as TGTGCCAGCAGCCCCGGGGGGGGATTCAACACCGGGGAGCTGTTTTTT.

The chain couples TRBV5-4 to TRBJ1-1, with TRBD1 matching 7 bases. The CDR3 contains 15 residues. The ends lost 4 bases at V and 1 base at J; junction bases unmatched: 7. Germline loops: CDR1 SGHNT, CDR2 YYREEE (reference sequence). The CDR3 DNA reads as TGTGCCAGCAGCCTCTGGGACAGAAAGAACACTGAAGCTTTCTTT. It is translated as CASSLWDRKNTEAFF.

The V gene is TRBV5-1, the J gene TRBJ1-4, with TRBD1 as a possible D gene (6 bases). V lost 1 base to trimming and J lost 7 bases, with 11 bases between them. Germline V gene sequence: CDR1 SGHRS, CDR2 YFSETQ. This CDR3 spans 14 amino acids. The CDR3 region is CASSLSSGVEKLFF. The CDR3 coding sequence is TGCGCCAGCAGCTTGTCGTCAGGGGTTGAAAAACTGTTTTTT.